This T cell receptor (beta chain) was identified in a study of shared clonotypes between healthy human individuals. Study-level findings and limits: Generally, naive subsets came out with larger estimated richness than memory subsets. Collection of samples was limited to blood; tissue repertoires likely differ. Rarefaction revealed incomplete sorted-subset sequencing despite large depth.

Note on this clone: As yet, its antigen is unknown.

Deep-level running was used for the assay. Sequenced by immunoSEQ multiplex PCR; TCRdb stores in-frame clones only, minus some. The sample consists of about 680,000 clones, roughly 72% of them appearing once. The V end lost 5 bases, the J end lost 7 bases, and 18 bases lay between the germline ends. The germline V gene encodes CDR1 MNHEY and CDR2 SVGAGI. The CDR3 sequence is 15 residues long. The receptor was isolated from a woman aged 25-40 years in good health. The chain couples TRBV6-5 to TRBJ2-1; the D gene is possibly TRBD2 (6 bases). The sample was memory CD4+ T cells sorted from blood. Subset meaning: CD45RA-negative fraction. The CDR3 DNA sequence: TGTGCCAGCAGTCCCTGGGGAGGCCCGGGGAATGAGCAGTTCTTC. Its translation: CASSPWGGPGNEQFF.